This T cell receptor (beta chain) was retrieved from a study of T cell responses to AZD1222 COVID-19 vaccine. A word on this clone: Its antigen is currently unknown.

The ends were cut back, 2 bases at V and 4 bases at J, with 12 bases in the middle. CDR1 is GTSNPN and CDR2 is SVGIG in the germline V gene (reference sequence). The CDR3 is 14 residues long. Only in-frame clones appear in the TCRdb table, and some are missing; sequencing was by immunoSEQ multiplex PCR. The sample holds about 120,000 clones; about nine tenths are singletons and the top ten take about 7.8%. Findings and limits, study-wide: The peak T cell response came first, and repertoires were sampled only after it. Baseline testing showed seropositivity in only a handful of AZD1222 recipients. Increased Spike-specific TCR breadth and depth were observed after two AZD1222 doses.

The clonotype comes from an adult in good health. This sequence joins TRBV30 and TRBJ1-5; D possibly corresponds to TRBD1 (5 bases). Sequenced here: peripheral blood, sampled on day 0 of AZD1222 vaccination. The CDR3 bases are TGTGCCTGGAGTCCGATTTGGGGGAATCAGCCCCAGCATTTT. It specifies CAWSPIWGNQPQHF.